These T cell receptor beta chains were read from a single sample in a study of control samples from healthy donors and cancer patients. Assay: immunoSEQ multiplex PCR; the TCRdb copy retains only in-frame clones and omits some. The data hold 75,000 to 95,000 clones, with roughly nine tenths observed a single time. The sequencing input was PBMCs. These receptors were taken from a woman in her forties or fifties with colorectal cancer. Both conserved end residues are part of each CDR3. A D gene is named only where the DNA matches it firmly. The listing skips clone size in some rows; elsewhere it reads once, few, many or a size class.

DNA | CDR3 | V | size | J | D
TGTGCCAGCAGCCAAGCACGGACTAGCGGCAATGAGCAGTTCTTC | CASSQARTSGNEQFF | TRBV3-1/TRBV3-2 | NA | TRBJ2-1 | TRBD2
TGCGCCAGCAGCTTGGAGGGACAGGGGGCCGGGGAGACCCAGTACTTC | CASSLEGQGAGETQYF | TRBV5-1 | NA | TRBJ2-5 | TRBD1
TGTGCCAGCAGTAACCTGGACAGCTCCGAAAAACTGTTTTTT | CASSNLDSSEKLFF | TRBV6-5 | NA | TRBJ1-4 | NA
TGTGCCAGCAGCCCCTGGGGGGAGAACACCGGGGAGCTGTTTTTT | CASSPWGENTGELFF | TRBV2 | NA | TRBJ2-2 | NA
TGTGCCAGCAGCCCACCGGGGCTCTCCCAGAATGAGCAGTTCTTC | CASSPPGLSQNEQFF | TRBV27 | NA | TRBJ2-1 | NA
TGTGCCAGCAGTCCCGGGACAGCGAACACAGATACGCAGTATTTT | CASSPGTANTDTQYF | TRBV6-2/TRBV6-3 | once | TRBJ2-3 | TRBD1
TGCGCCAGCAGCCAAGCAACAGGGGAGGGGGGTGGCTACACCTTC | CASSQATGEGGGYTF | TRBV4-1 | NA | TRBJ1-2 | TRBD1
TGTGCCAGCAGTAACTCCGGGACAGGGCATCAGCCCCAGCATTTT | CASSNSGTGHQPQHF | TRBV6-5 | NA | TRBJ1-5 | TRBD1
TGTGCCACGGAAATGCCGGGACAGGGGTTGGATTCACCCCTCCACTTT | CATEMPGQGLDSPLHF | TRBV7-9 | few | TRBJ1-6 | TRBD1
TGTGCCAGCAGCTTGTACCACCAAGAGACCCAGTACTTC | CASSLYHQETQYF | TRBV5-6 | few | TRBJ2-5 | NA
TGTGCCAGCAGCTCCTCGAGGGGTCCCGGGGAGCTGTTTTTT | CASSSSRGPGELFF | TRBV3-1/TRBV3-2 | once | TRBJ2-2 | NA
TGTGCCAGCAGCTCGAGTAGACACTACACAGATACGCAGTATTTT | CASSSSRHYTDTQYF | TRBV7-9 | NA | TRBJ2-3 | NA
TGCGCCAGCAGCTTGTCGGGGGGTCATCAGCCCCAGCATTTT | CASSLSGGHQPQHF | TRBV5-1 | few | TRBJ1-5 | NA
TGTGCCAGCAGTTTGGGTCAGGGGGCCGGGGAAAAACTGTTTTTT | CASSLGQGAGEKLFF | TRBV28 | NA | TRBJ1-4 | TRBD1
TGTGCCAGTAGTATGAGTTGGGGCAGGGGCGACACTGAAGCTTTCTTT | CASSMSWGRGDTEAFF | TRBV19 | NA | TRBJ1-1 | NA
TGTGCCAGCTCCCGACAGCCTATGAACACTGAAGCTTTCTTT | CASSRQPMNTEAFF | TRBV18 | NA | TRBJ1-1 | NA
TGTGCCAGCTCGCAGGGCCACTCTGGAAACACCATATATTTT | CASSQGHSGNTIYF | TRBV19 | NA | TRBJ1-3 | NA
TGTGCCTGGAGTAGCGGGGACAGGAACACAGATACGCAGTATTTT | CAWSSGDRNTDTQYF | TRBV30 | NA | TRBJ2-3 | NA
TGTGCCAGTAGTAAGTCCGGGACAGATAAGTATAGCAATCAGCCCCAGCATTTT | CASSKSGTDKYSNQPQHF | TRBV19 | NA | TRBJ1-5 | TRBD1
TGTGCCAGCAGCCAAGGAGACAGGGATTTTGGCTACACCTTC | CASSQGDRDFGYTF | TRBV3-1/TRBV3-2 | NA | TRBJ1-2 | TRBD1
TGTGCCACCAGCGAGGGGGGTAGCCCCGGTGGGACCCAGTACTTC | CATSEGGSPGGTQYF | TRBV24-1 | NA | TRBJ2-5 | NA
TGTGCCAGCAGTTCACAGGACGGCTATGGCTACACCTTC | CASSSQDGYGYTF | TRBV6-5 | NA | TRBJ1-2 | NA
TGTGCCAGCGGAGAGGCAGATACGCAGTATTTT | CASGEADTQYF | TRBV12-3/TRBV12-4 | NA | TRBJ2-3 | NA